The clone carrying this T cell receptor (beta chain) was detected many times. Its target is unknown. These data belong to a study of CD8 T cells in ankylosing spondylitis. General study results and limits: Seven or eight highly homologous variants formed a TCR beta motif that appeared characteristic of ankylosing spondylitis blood. Reactive arthritis synovial fluid and blood were previously reported to contain some motif variants.

Quantitative molecular-barcoded 5'-RACE generated the TCR beta libraries. TCRdb ran MiXCR on the 5' RACE reads and lists one entry per CDR3 protein. The table lists under 200,000 distinct CDR3 sequences, 9.5% to 13% of them singletons. Germline V CDR1 and CDR2: ENHRY, SYGVKD. V gave up 0 bases and J gave up 3 bases, with 10 bases separating them. CDR3 length: 15 residues. The sequencing input was blood, either unsorted or a sorted T cell fraction (not recorded which). The sequence was collected from a male donor with ankylosing spondylitis or in good health (not recorded which). The V call is TRBV10-3, the J call TRBJ2-3; the D gene is possibly TRBD1 (5 bases). CDR3 loop: CAISESRRGTDTQYF. In nucleotides, the CDR3 is TGTGCCATCAGTGAGTCGAGAAGGGGAACAGATACGCAGTATTTT.